Below, 23 T cell receptor beta chains from the same sample are listed, as sequenced in a study of T-cell memory formation after mild COVID-19. TCRdb reanalysed the 5' RACE reads using MiXCR and keeps one entry per CDR3 protein. The top ten hold under 25% of the sample, which has approximately 260,000 distinct CDR3 sequences, around 17% seen once. Sequencing used PBMCs or a T cell subset sorted from them (not recorded which). The receptor set was obtained from a man aged 18-30 years who had mild COVID-19 (a few samples of this study predate the infection). Cell type and time point are not known.

This clonotype was recorded a few times. This chain's CDR3 is CSADPGQTNQPQHF. As DNA, the CDR3 is TGCAGTGCAGACCCGGGACAGACTAATCAGCCCCAGCATTTT. The chain has TRBV20-1 and TRBJ1-5; 7 bases align to TRBD1. The germline V gene encodes CDR1 DFQATT and CDR2 SNEGSKA (reference sequence). CDR3 length: 14 amino acids. J was trimmed by 4 bases and V by 6 bases; bases with no gene match: 9.

The rearrangement links TRBV5-4 to TRBJ2-7; D uncertain. V lost 0 bases and J lost 3, with 7 bases in between. CDR3 length: 13 residues. The germline gives CDR1 SGHNT, CDR2 YYREEE (reference sequence). CDR3 in DNA: TGTGCCAGCAGCTTGGGACACCGCTACGAGCAGTACTTC. Translated: CASSLGHRYEQYF.

This clonotype was seen many times. The chain employs TRBV5-1 and TRBJ2-1; either TRBD1 or TRBD2 may fit D (6 bases each). This CDR3 spans 16 amino acids. Germline V lookup: CDR1 SGHRS, CDR2 YFSETQ. V shed 4 bases and J shed 4 bases, with 18 bases lying between them. Here the CDR3 DNA reads TGCGCCAGCAGCCCGAGGGGGGACTCAGGGTACAATGAGCAGTTCTTC. Translation: CASSPRGDSGYNEQFF.

This clonotype was counted only a few times. This chain uses TRBV7-9 with TRBJ1-1; D possibly corresponds to TRBD1 (6 bases). CDR3 length: 15 residues. Germline values: CDR1 SEHNR, CDR2 FQNEAQ (reference sequence). V shed 3 bases and J shed 1 base, with 12 bases lying between them. CDR3 in DNA: TGTGCCAGCAGCTTCGTCCCAGGGGAGAACACTGAAGCTTTCTTT. It is translated as CASSFVPGENTEAFF. The full variable domain, rest sourced from reference TRBV7-9 and TRBJ1-1, is DTGVSQNPRHKITKRGQNVTFRCDPISEHNRLYWYRQTLGQGPEFLTYFQNEAQLEKSRLLSDRFSAERPKGSFSTLEIQRTEQGDSAMYLCASSFVPGENTEAFFGQGTRLTVV.

V is TRBV6-6 and J is TRBJ2-7; 12 nucleotides match TRBD1. Germline V gene sequence: CDR1 MNHNY, CDR2 SVGAGI (reference sequence). The CDR3 is made up of 14 amino acids. J gave up 6 bases and V 6 bases, and 6 bases lay outside the gene matches. CDR3 nucleotide sequence: TGTGCCAGCAGCCCCGGGACAGGGGGCGTCGAGCAGTACGTC. Translating it yields CASSPGTGGVEQYV.

This chain joins TRBV5-1 and TRBJ1-1, with 10 nucleotides matching TRBD1. J gave up 5 bases and V 4 bases, and 5 bases lay outside the gene matches. CDR3 length: 14 amino acids. CDR1 is SGHRS, CDR2 YFSETQ, per germline. The CDR3 sequence: CASSRDRGRTEAFF. Here the CDR3 DNA reads TGCGCCAGCAGCAGAGACAGGGGGCGAACTGAAGCTTTCTTT.

The rearrangement links TRBV5-1 to TRBJ1-1, with a weak D call TRBD1 (5 bases). Germline V CDR1 and CDR2: SGHRS, YFSETQ. V lost 3 bases, J lost 1 base, and 10 bases lay in between. The length of the CDR3 is 14 residues. The CDR3: CASSSQGQNTEAFF. In nucleotides, the CDR3 is TGCGCCAGCAGCTCCCAGGGTCAGAACACTGAAGCTTTCTTT.

This clonotype has a handful of counts. V is TRBV7-2 and J is TRBJ2-1, with D maybe TRBD1 (7 bases). The V gene lost 5 bases and the J gene lost 8 bases, with 19 bases spanning the gap. The CDR3 sequence is 15 residues long. The V gene's germline CDR1 is SGHTA and CDR2 FQGNSA. The CDR3 nucleotides read TGTGCCAGCAGCCCAGGGGGGACTCTGGACTATGAGCAGTTCTTC. Encoded protein: CASSPGGTLDYEQFF.

This clonotype was counted ten times or more. Written as DNA, the CDR3 is TGTGCCAGCAGCTTATGGGGACAGGGCATGAGTGAGCAGTTCTTC. Amino acid sequence: CASSLWGQGMSEQFF. The chain carries TRBV7-8 and TRBJ2-1; 9 nucleotides agree with TRBD1. V was pared by 2 bases and J by 9 bases, with 8 bases of the junction left unmatched. The CDR3 has 15 amino acids. The germline CDR1 and CDR2 sequences are SGHVS and FQNEAQ.

The chain carries TRBV29-1 and TRBJ1-2, with no clear D. The CDR3 is made up of 12 amino acids. The V gene's germline CDR1 is SQVTM and CDR2 ANQGSEA. The germline V and J ends were trimmed by 1 base and 8 bases, with 11 bases remaining between them. This CDR3 is CSVEAETGGYTF. The CDR3 nucleotides are TGCAGCGTTGAAGCGGAAACCGGGGGCTACACCTTC.

The gene calls are TRBV6-1 and TRBJ2-7, with TRBD1 as a possible D gene (6 bases). The CDR3 sequence is 16 residues long. The germline gives CDR1 MNHNS, CDR2 SASEGT. Trimming removed 0 bases at V and 0 bases at J, with 12 bases between. The CDR3 coding sequence is TGTGCCAGCAGTGAAGCCGGACAGCCGAGCTCCTACGAGCAGTACTTC. Protein: CASSEAGQPSSYEQYF.

The CDR3 here is CASRQGVGAGNTIYF. In DNA, the CDR3 is TGTGCCAGCAGGCAGGGAGTGGGCGCTGGAAACACCATATATTTT. The rearrangement links TRBV2 to TRBJ1-3; TRBD1 might be the D (5 bases). This CDR3 is 15 amino acids long. The V end was cut by 6 bases, the J end by 2 bases, with 14 bases between. From germline, CDR1 is SNHLY and CDR2 FYNNEI.

The J gene is TRBJ2-1, the V gene TRBV7-7; 7 bases match TRBD2. Germline assignment: CDR1 SSHAT and CDR2 FNYEAQ (reference sequence). The J segment lost 2 bases and the V segment lost 5 bases, leaving 6 bases of the junction unmatched. This CDR3 is 15 amino acids long. CDR3 amino acids: CASSVSRGAYNEQFF. CDR3 DNA sequence: TGTGCCAGCAGCGTCAGTCGGGGGGCCTACAATGAGCAGTTCTTC.

The chain is built from TRBV5-6 and TRBJ1-1; D gene unclear. This CDR3 is built from 13 residues. CDR1 SGHDT and CDR2 YYEEEE come from the germline V gene. V lost 0 bases and J 6 bases, leaving 9 bases between the germline ends. The CDR3 loop reads CASSLGARAEAFF. CDR3 DNA: TGTGCCAGCAGCTTGGGTGCCCGAGCTGAAGCTTTCTTT. Drawing the rest from reference TRBV5-6 and TRBJ1-1, the complete variable domain is DAGVTQSPTHLIKTRGQQVTLRCSPKSGHDTVSWYQQALGQGPQFIFQYYEEEERQRGNFPDRFSGHQFPNYSSELNVNALLLGDSALYLCASSLGARAEAFFGQGTRLTVV.

In this sample, this clonotype turned up a few times. The chain couples TRBV15 to TRBJ2-1; D is unresolved. The CDR3 is made up of 15 amino acids. The ends were cut back, 3 bases at V and 4 bases at J, with 13 bases in the middle. Germline CDR1 LNHNV, CDR2 YYDKDF (reference sequence). The CDR3 DNA is TGTGCCACCAGCAGGAGCGCCGTCAAATACAATGAGCAGTTCTTC. This codes for CATSRSAVKYNEQFF.

This clonotype was seen at least ten times. CDR3 residues: CATSDSLAGAYNEQFF. CDR3 in DNA: TGTGCCACCAGTGATTCTCTAGCGGGGGCGTACAATGAGCAGTTCTTC. This chain joins TRBV24-1 and TRBJ2-1; 10 bases line up with TRBD2. CDR3 size: 16 residues. Germline V gene lookup returns CDR1 KGHDR and CDR2 SFDVKD. V was clipped by 2 bases and J by 4 bases; unmatched bases: 4.

J is TRBJ1-1 and V is TRBV6-5, with unresolved D. V was cut by 4 bases and J by 5 bases, with 17 bases left in between. Germline V gene sequence: CDR1 MNHEY, CDR2 SVGAGI. The CDR3 has 15 amino acids. The chain's CDR3 is CASSSGREIRTEAFF. In nucleotides, the CDR3 is TGTGCCAGCAGTTCGGGTAGGGAGATTCGGACTGAAGCTTTCTTT.

The CDR3 region has the DNA TGTGCCAGCAGGGTATCCTACGAGCAGTACTTC. Its protein product is CASRVSYEQYF. The rearrangement links TRBV12-3 or TRBV12-4 to TRBJ2-7; no clear D gene. V lost 6 bases and J lost 1, with 4 bases in between. The CDR3 covers 11 residues.

This clonotype was seen a handful of times. The chain recombines TRBV11-2 with TRBJ2-3, with D unclear. Germline CDR1 and CDR2: SGHAT and FQNNGV. The V end lost 6 bases, the J end lost 4 bases, and 8 bases lay between the germline ends. CDR3 length: 12 amino acids. CDR3 nucleotides: TGTGCCAGCAGTAAAGACCCAGATACGCAGTATTTT. This gives the protein CASSKDPDTQYF.

This clonotype was counted ten times or more. The chain uses TRBV7-3 and TRBJ2-1; tentatively, D is TRBD2 (5 bases). The V end was cut by 5 bases, the J end by 9 bases, with 11 bases between. The CDR3 runs to 12 residues. Germline CDR1 reads SGHTA; CDR2 reads FQGTGA. The chain's CDR3 is CASSPDLIEQFF. The CDR3 DNA reads TGTGCCAGCAGCCCGGACTTGATTGAGCAGTTCTTC.

In its sample, this clonotype was seen a few times. The chain carries TRBV24-1 and TRBJ2-4; TRBD2 aligns across 10 bases. CDR1 is KGHDR, CDR2 SFDVKD, per germline. V lost 12 bases, J lost 9 bases, and 10 bases stayed unmatched. This CDR3 contains 13 residues. In DNA, the CDR3 is TGTGCCGCGTCCGGGACTAGCGATAGCATTCAGTACTTC. Encoded protein: CAASGTSDSIQYF.

The V call is TRBV12-3 or TRBV12-4, the J call TRBJ2-1, with D possibly being TRBD1 or TRBD2 (6 bases each). The CDR3 has 14 amino acids. V lost 1 base to trimming and J lost 7 bases, with 11 bases between them. The CDR3 loop reads CASSLEGGLNEQFF. CDR3 DNA: TGTGCCAGCAGTTTAGAAGGGGGGTTGAATGAGCAGTTCTTC.

The CDR3 DNA is TGTGCCACCAGTGAATACAATGAGCAGTTCTTC. Translating gives CATSEYNEQFF. The genes are TRBV24-1 and TRBJ2-1; D is unresolved. Per the germline V gene, CDR1 is KGHDR and CDR2 is SFDVKD. V was cut by 4 bases and J by 4 bases, with 1 base left in between. The length of the CDR3 is 11 residues.